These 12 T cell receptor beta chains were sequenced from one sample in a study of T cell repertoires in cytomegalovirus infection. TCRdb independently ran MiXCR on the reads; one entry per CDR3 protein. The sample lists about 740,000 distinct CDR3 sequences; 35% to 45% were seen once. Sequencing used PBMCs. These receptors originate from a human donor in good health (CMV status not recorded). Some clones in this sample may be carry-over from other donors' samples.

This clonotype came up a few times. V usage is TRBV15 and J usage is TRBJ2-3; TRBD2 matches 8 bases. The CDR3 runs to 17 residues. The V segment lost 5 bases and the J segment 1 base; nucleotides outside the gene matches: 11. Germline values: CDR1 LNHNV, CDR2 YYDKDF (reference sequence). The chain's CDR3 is CATSGGGSGTRTDTQYF. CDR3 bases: TGTGCCACCAGCGGAGGGGGTAGCGGGACCCGCACAGATACGCAGTATTTT.

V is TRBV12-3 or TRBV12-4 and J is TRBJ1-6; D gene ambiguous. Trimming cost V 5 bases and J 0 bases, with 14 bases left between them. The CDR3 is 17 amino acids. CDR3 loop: CASSQRRSSSYNSPLHF. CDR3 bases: TGTGCCAGCAGTCAACGGAGAAGCAGCTCCTATAATTCACCCCTCCACTTT.

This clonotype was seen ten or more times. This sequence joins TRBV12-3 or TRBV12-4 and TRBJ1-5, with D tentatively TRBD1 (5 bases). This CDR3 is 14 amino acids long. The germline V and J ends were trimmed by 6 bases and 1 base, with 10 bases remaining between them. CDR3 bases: TGTGCCAGCAGCTTCGGGGGGAGCAATCAGCCCCAGCATTTT. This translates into CASSFGGSNQPQHF.

The CDR3: CASRWVINQPQHF. CDR3 coding DNA: TGTGCCAGCAGATGGGTGATCAATCAGCCCCAGCATTTT. The V call is TRBV2, the J call TRBJ1-5; D gene uncertain. Germline CDR1 reads SNHLY; CDR2 reads FYNNEI. Trimming cost V 6 bases and J 3 bases, with 9 bases left between them. CDR3 length: 13 residues.

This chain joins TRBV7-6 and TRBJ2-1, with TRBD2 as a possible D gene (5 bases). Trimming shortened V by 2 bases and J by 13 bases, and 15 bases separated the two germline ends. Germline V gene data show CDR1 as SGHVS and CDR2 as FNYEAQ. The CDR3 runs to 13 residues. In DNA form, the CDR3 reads TGTGCCAGCAGCTTATACGATGTCGGGGATCAGTTCTTC. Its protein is CASSLYDVGDQFF.

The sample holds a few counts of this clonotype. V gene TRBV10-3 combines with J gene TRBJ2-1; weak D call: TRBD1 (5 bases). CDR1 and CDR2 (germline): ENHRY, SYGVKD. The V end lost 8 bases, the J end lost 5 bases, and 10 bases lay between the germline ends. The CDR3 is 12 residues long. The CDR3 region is CAIGATDNEQFF. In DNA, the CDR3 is TGTGCCATCGGGGCTACTGACAATGAGCAGTTCTTC.

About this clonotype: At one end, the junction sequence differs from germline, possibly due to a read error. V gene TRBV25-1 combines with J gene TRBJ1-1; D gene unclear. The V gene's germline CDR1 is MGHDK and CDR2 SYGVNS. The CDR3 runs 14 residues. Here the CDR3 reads CASSDGSAASEALF. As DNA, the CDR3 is TGTGCCAGCAGTGACGGGTCGGCGGCATCTGAAGCTTTATTT.

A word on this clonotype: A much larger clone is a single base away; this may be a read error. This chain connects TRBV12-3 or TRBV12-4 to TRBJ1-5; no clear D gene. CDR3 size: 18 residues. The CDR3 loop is CDSSLGSGLGMENQPQHF. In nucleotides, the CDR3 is TGTGACAGCAGTTTAGGCTCCGGCCTAGGGATGGAGAATCAGCCCCAGCATTTT.

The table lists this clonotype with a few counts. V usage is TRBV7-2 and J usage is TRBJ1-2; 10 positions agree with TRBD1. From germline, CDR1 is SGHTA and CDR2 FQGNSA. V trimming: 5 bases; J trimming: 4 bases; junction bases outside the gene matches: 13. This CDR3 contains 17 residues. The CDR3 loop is CASSTATGGPSSYGYTF. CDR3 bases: TGTGCCAGCAGCACCGCGACAGGGGGCCCCAGCAGCTATGGCTACACCTTC.

CDR3 DNA: TGTGCCAGCTCACCACCGAACGCCGTAACTTTGAACACTGAAGCTTTCTTT. This codes for CASSPPNAVTLNTEAFF. The rearrangement uses TRBV18 and TRBJ1-1; no firm D call. CDR1 KGHSH and CDR2 LQKENI come from the germline V gene. V was trimmed by 0 bases and J by 0 bases, leaving 14 bases between them. CDR3 length: 17 residues.

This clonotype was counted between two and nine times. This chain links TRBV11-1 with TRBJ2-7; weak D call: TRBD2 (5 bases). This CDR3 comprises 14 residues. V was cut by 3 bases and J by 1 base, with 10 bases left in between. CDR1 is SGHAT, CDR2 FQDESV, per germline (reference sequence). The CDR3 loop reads CASSFLEGSYEQYF. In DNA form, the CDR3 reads TGTGCCAGCAGCTTCTTAGAGGGTTCCTACGAGCAGTACTTC.

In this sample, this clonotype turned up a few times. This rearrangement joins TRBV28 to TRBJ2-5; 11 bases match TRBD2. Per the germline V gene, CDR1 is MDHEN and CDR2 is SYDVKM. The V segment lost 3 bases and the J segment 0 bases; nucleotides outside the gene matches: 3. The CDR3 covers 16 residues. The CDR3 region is CASSFLAGGDQETQYF. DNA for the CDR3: TGTGCCAGCAGTTTTCTAGCGGGGGGAGACCAAGAGACCCAGTACTTC.